This TCR beta chain was identified during a study of regulatory T cells in long-lasting Graves disease. Study at large: The study enrolled newly diagnosed Graves' patients on antithyroid drugs under 3 months.

The germline CDR1 and CDR2 sequences are SGHRS and YFSETQ. This CDR3 has 13 amino acids. The V end was cut by 0 bases, the J end by 7 bases, with 10 bases between. Arm-PCR of CDR3 regions with iRepertoire HTBI primers generated TCR beta libraries. TCRdb passed the multiplex PCR reads through MiXCR, listing each CDR3 protein once. The sample includes 200,000 to 250,000 distinct CDR3 sequences, 20% to 25% seen only once; the top ten take about 14%. Study conclusions and caveats: Owing to a sample size that was small, accuracy may have been reduced.

This clonotype was observed at least ten times. Its target is not known. This sample's time point: newly diagnosed GD, antithyroid drugs for less than 3 months. From PBMCs, RNA was extracted and then used to make the TCR library. The sample was peripheral blood mononuclear cells (PBMCs), taken at new diagnosis, from a patient treated with antithyroid drugs. This TCR derives from a female donor with Graves disease. The chain employs TRBV5-1 and TRBJ1-1, with D perhaps matching TRBD1 (6 bases). The CDR3 DNA follows: TGCGCCAGCAGCTTGGGGACAGTTAATGAAGCTTTCTTT. It specifies CASSLGTVNEAFF.